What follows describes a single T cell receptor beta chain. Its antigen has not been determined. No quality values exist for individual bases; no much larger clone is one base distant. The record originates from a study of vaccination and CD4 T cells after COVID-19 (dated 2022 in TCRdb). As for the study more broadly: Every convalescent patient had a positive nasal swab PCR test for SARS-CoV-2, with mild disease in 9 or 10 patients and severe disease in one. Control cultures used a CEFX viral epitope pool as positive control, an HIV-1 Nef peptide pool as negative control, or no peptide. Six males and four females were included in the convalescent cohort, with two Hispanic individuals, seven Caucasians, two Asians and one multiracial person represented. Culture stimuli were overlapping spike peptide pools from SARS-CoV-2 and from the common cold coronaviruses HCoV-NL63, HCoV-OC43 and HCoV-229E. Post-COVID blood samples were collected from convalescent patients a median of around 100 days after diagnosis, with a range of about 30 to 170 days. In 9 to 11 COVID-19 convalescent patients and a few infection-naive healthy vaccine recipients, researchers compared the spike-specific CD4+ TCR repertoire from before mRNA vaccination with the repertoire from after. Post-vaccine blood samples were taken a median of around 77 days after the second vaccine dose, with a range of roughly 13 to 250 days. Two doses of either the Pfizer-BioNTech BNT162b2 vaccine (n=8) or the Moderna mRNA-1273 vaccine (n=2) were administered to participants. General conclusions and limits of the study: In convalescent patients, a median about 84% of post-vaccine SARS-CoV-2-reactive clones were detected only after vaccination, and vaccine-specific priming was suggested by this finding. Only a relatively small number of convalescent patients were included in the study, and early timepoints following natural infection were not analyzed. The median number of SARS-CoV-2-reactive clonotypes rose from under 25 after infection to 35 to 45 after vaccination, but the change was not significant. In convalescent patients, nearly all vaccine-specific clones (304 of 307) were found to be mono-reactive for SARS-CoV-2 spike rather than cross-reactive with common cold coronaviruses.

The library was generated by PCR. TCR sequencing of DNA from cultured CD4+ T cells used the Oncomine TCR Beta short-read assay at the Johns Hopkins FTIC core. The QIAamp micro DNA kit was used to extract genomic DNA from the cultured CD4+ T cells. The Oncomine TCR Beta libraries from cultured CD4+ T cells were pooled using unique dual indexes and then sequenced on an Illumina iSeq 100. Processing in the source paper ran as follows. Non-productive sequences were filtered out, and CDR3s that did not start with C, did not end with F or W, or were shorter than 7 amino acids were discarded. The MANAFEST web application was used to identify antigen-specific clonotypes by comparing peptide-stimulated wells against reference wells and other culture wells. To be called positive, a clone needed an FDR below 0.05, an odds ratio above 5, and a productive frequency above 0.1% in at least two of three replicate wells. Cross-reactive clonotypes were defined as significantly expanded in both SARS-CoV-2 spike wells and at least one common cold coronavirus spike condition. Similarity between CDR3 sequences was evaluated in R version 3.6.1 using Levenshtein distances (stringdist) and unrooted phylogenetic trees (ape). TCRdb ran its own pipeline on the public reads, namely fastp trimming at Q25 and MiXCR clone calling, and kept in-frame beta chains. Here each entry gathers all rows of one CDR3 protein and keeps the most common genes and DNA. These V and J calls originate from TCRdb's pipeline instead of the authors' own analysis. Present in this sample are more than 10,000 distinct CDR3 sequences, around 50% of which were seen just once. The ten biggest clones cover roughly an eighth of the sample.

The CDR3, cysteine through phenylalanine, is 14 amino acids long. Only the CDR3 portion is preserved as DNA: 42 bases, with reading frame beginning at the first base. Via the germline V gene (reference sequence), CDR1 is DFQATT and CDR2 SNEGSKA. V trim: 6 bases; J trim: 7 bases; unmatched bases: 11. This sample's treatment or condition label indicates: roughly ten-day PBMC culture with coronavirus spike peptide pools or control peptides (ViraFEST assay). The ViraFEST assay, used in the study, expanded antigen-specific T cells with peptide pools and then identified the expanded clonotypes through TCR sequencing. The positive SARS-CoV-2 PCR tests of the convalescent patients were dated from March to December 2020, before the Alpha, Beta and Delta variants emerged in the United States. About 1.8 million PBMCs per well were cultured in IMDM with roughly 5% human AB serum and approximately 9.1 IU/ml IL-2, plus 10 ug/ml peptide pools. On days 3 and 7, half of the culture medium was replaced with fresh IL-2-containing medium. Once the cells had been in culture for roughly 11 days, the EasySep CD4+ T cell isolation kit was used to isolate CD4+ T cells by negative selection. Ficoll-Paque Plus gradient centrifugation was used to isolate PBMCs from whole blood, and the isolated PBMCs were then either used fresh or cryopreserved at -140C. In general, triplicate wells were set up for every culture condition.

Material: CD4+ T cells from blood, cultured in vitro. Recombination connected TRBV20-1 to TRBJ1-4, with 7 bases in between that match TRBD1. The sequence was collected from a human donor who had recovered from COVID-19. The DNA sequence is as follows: TGCAGTGCCGGGGGAGGGGGCGCGGGTGAAAAACTGTTTTTT. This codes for CSAGGGGAGEKLFF.